Here is one T cell receptor (beta chain) with its context. Its antigen is not known. The material for each subset, its genomic DNA, was split evenly across several immunoSEQ plates. Per the study methods: There were no quality scores in the junction-only immunoSEQ sequences, so filtering differed. Profiling relied on immunoSEQ multiplex PCR, and the TCRdb table lists in-frame clones only, not all of them. The DNA gave D and trimming, while V, J and clone size come from that table. There are 2 million to 2.5 million clones in the sample; roughly 90% occur only once, and 0.3% to 0.4% lies in the top ten. The source of the sample is a study of shared clonotypes between healthy human individuals. Notes on the study in general: Lower generation probabilities were found for non-shared clonotypes than for those shared by all four donors. It was the few donors that limited the genetic and exposure-history diversity represented.

The CDR3 spans 15 residues. Germline CDR1 is MNHEY and CDR2 is SVGAGI. The V gene end was trimmed by 5 bases and the J gene end by 3 bases; junction bases not matched to a gene: 4. The specimen sequenced was naive CD4+ T cells from PBMCs. Stated subset: CD45RA+ positively selected. V and J are TRBV6-5 and TRBJ2-1; 10 bases are a match to TRBD2. The receptor's source is a man aged 18 to 29 in good health. Some clones in this sample may be carry-over from other donors' samples. CDR3 DNA sequence: TGTGCCAGCAGTCCTAGCGGGAGTTTCTACAATGAGCAGTTCTTC. Amino acids: CASSPSGSFYNEQFF.